The 26 T cell receptor beta chains given below trace back to one sample, sequenced in a study of cytomegalovirus exposure and HLA in healthy donors. PCR involved 60 Vbeta and 13 Jbeta primers. The method was immunoSEQ multiplex PCR; TCRdb's version includes in-frame clones alone and lacks a portion of them. The sample holds fewer than 110,000 clones, around 65% seen once. Material: PBMCs. These receptors all stem from a woman in her forties or fifties in good health and CMV-seronegative.

The chain combines TRBV28 with TRBJ2-5; 7 bases map to TRBD1. Looked up from germline, CDR1 is MDHEN and CDR2 is SYDVKM. V was clipped by 2 bases and J by 5 bases; unmatched bases: 5. The CDR3 extends over 14 amino acids. The CDR3 spells CASSLGTVEETQYF. Here the CDR3 DNA reads TGTGCCAGCAGTTTAGGGACAGTCGAGGAGACCCAGTACTTC.

V and J are TRBV5-1 and TRBJ2-1, with 12 bases matching TRBD2. The CDR3 contains 18 residues. Germline lookup yields CDR1 SGHRS and CDR2 YFSETQ. The ends lost 0 bases at V and 5 bases at J; junction bases unmatched: 9. Here the CDR3 reads CASSLGNTGLAGNNEQFF. CDR3 DNA: TGCGCCAGCAGCTTGGGAAATACAGGACTAGCGGGGAACAATGAGCAGTTCTTC.

This clone has just one count. The chain has TRBV10-3 and TRBJ1-1; 7 bases match TRBD1. The CDR3 contains 17 residues. Trimming at V came to 11 bases and at J to 1 base, leaving 19 bases not matched to a gene. From germline, CDR1 is ENHRY and CDR2 SYGVKD. The CDR3 sequence: CAVSPGEGAPGNTEAFF. The CDR3 coding sequence is TGTGCCGTTTCCCCGGGAGAGGGGGCACCGGGGAACACTGAAGCTTTCTTT.

The J gene is TRBJ2-3, the V gene TRBV19; a weak D match, TRBD1 (6 bases). This CDR3 region has 13 residues. The V end lost 6 bases, the J end lost 4 bases, and 11 bases lay between the germline ends. CDR1 LNHDA and CDR2 SQIVND come from the germline V gene (reference sequence). The CDR3 nucleotides are TGTGCCAGTAGGGCAACAGGGCCAGATACGCAGTATTTT. Protein product: CASRATGPDTQYF. The whole variable domain, remainder taken from reference TRBV19 and TRBJ2-3, is DGGITQSPKYLFRKEGQNVTLSCEQNLNHDAMYWYRQDPGQGLRLIYYSQIVNDFQKGDIAEGYSVSREKKESFPLTVTSAQKNPTAFYLCASRATGPDTQYFGPGTRLTVL.

The chain uses TRBV7-7 and TRBJ2-2, with D maybe TRBD2 (5 bases). V was pared by 5 bases and J by 6 bases, with 10 bases between. This CDR3 comprises 13 residues. Germline CDR1 reads SSHAT; CDR2 reads FNYEAQ (reference sequence). CDR3 DNA: TGTGCCAGCAGCCAGGACTCCCCCGGGGAGCTGTTTTTT. Translated: CASSQDSPGELFF.

This clone was counted only a few times. The genes are TRBV5-1 and TRBJ2-6; D might be TRBD2 (5 bases). Trimming pared 0 bases from V and 0 bases from J, leaving 7 bases between. This CDR3 has 16 amino acids. Germline V CDR1 and CDR2: SGHRS, YFSETQ. The CDR3 sequence is CASSLGGSSGANVLTF. The CDR3 coding sequence is TGCGCCAGCAGCTTGGGAGGGAGCTCTGGGGCCAACGTCCTGACTTTC.

V and J are TRBV29-1 and TRBJ2-1; tentatively, D is TRBD1 (6 bases). The CDR3 covers 14 residues. Germline CDR1 is SQVTM and CDR2 is ANQGSEA. The ends were cut back, 1 base at V and 7 bases at J, with 14 bases in the middle. The DNA of the CDR3 is TGCAGCGTTGAAGTACGACAGGTCCTGAATGAGCAGTTCTTC. Amino acid sequence: CSVEVRQVLNEQFF.

The rearrangement links TRBV5-4 to TRBJ2-1; D possibly corresponds to TRBD2 (7 bases). Looked up from germline, CDR1 is SGHNT and CDR2 is YYREEE (reference sequence). This CDR3 is 16 amino acids long. Deletions cut 0 bases from V and 7 bases from J, with 17 bases between. CDR3 sequence: CASSLGFRGAWNEQFF. The DNA for the CDR3 is TGTGCCAGCAGCTTGGGTTTCCGGGGGGCGTGGAATGAGCAGTTCTTC.

A few counts support this clone. CDR3 sequence: CASSSTGVGSPLHF. DNA of the CDR3: TGTGCCAGCAGCTCGACAGGGGTTGGTTCACCCCTCCACTTT. The chain carries TRBV5-4 and TRBJ1-6; 8 nucleotides agree with TRBD1. CDR3 length: 14 amino acids. V gave up 3 bases and J gave up 9 bases; unmatched junction bases: 5. Germline V gives CDR1 SGHNT, CDR2 YYREEE (reference sequence). Complete variable domain (other parts from reference TRBV5-4 and TRBJ1-6): ETGVTQSPTHLIKTRGQQVTLRCSSQSGHNTVSWYQQALGQGPQFIFQYYREEENGRGNFPPRFSGLQFPNYSSELNVNALELDDSALYLCASSSTGVGSPLHFGNGTRLTVT.

This chain connects TRBV10-2 to TRBJ1-5, with 7 nucleotides matching TRBD1. This CDR3 has 13 amino acids. The V gene's germline CDR1 is WSHSY and CDR2 SAAADI. With 6 bases clipped from V and 6 bases from J, the junction kept 5 bases outside the gene matches. CDR3 nucleotide sequence: TGCGCCAGCAGCGGAGGGGGCGGTCAGCCCCAGCATTTT. This sequence encodes CASSGGGGQPQHF.

The chain links TRBV5-1 to TRBJ1-1, with TRBD1 matching 8 bases. Germline CDR1 is SGHRS and CDR2 is YFSETQ. This CDR3 is 15 amino acids long. Trimming at V came to 2 bases and at J to 4 bases, leaving 7 bases not matched to a gene. For the CDR3, the DNA is TGCGCCAGCAGCTTAAGTGGACAGGGTGGCACTGAAGCTTTCTTT. It codes for CASSLSGQGGTEAFF.

V usage is TRBV18 and J usage is TRBJ1-5; D possibly corresponds to TRBD1 (5 bases). Germline CDR1 and CDR2: KGHSH and LQKENI. The CDR3 spans 13 residues. V lost 2 bases, J lost 5 bases, and 7 bases lay in between. CDR3 DNA sequence: TGTGCCAGCTCACCATCGGGGGATCAGCCCCAGCATTTT. Translated, it gives CASSPSGDQPQHF.

This clone was counted once. The gene calls are TRBV19 and TRBJ1-2; D unclear. The V end lost 7 bases, the J end lost 4 bases, and 16 bases lay between the germline ends. CDR3 size: 14 residues. In germline, CDR1 is LNHDA, CDR2 SQIVND (reference sequence). CDR3 nucleotides: TGTGCCAGTAACCCTGCGGAAGAGGGCTATGGCTACACCTTC. Protein sequence: CASNPAEEGYGYTF.

The V gene is TRBV5-1, the J gene TRBJ2-3, with D maybe TRBD2 (6 bases). The germline V and J ends were trimmed by 4 bases and 1 base, with 13 bases remaining between them. Germline V gene data show CDR1 as SGHRS and CDR2 as YFSETQ. This CDR3 has 15 amino acids. For the CDR3, the DNA is TGCGCCAGCAGCCACGGAGGGCCGGGCACAGATACGCAGTATTTT. This encodes CASSHGGPGTDTQYF.

V gene TRBV28 combines with J gene TRBJ2-7; D is perhaps TRBD1 (6 bases). The CDR3 sequence is 14 residues long. Germline V gives CDR1 MDHEN, CDR2 SYDVKM. The V gene lost 2 bases and the J gene lost 2 bases, with 10 bases spanning the gap. CDR3 sequence (DNA): TGTGCCAGCAGTTTACAGACAGGAACCTACGAGCAGTACTTC. This codes for CASSLQTGTYEQYF. The full variable domain, in which reference TRBV28 and TRBJ2-7 provide the parts outside the CDR3, is DVKVTQSSRYLVKRTGEKVFLECVQDMDHENMFWYRQDPGLGLRLIYFSYDVKMKEKGDIPEGYSVSREKKERFSLILESASTNQTSMYLCASSLQTGTYEQYFGPGTRLTVT.

This chain connects TRBV6-6 to TRBJ1-6, with D maybe TRBD1 (6 bases). The CDR3 has 15 residues. Germline CDR1 MNHNY, CDR2 SVGAGI (reference sequence). V lost 1 base and J 4 bases, leaving 8 bases between the germline ends. In DNA form, the CDR3 reads TGTGCCAGCAGTTACTTGGACAGATATAATTCACCCCTCCACTTT. It encodes CASSYLDRYNSPLHF.

This clone turned up a few times. The V call is TRBV4-1, the J call TRBJ1-6; D is uncertain. V was pared by 6 bases and J by 0 bases, with 12 bases between. The CDR3 length is 16 residues. The germline V gene encodes CDR1 MGHRA and CDR2 YSYEKL. CDR3 in DNA: TGCGCCAGCAGAGGAGGGATTAGCTCCTATAATTCACCCCTCCACTTT. It is translated as CASRGGISSYNSPLHF.

There are a few counts of this clone. The V call is TRBV9, the J call TRBJ2-3; D is uncertain. Germline CDR1 is SGDLS and CDR2 is YYNGEE. Trimming removed 4 bases from V and 0 bases from J, with 15 bases in between. The CDR3 has 16 amino acids. The CDR3 loop is CASSTNPRYSTDTQYF. The CDR3, as DNA: TGTGCCAGCAGCACGAACCCGAGGTATAGCACAGATACGCAGTATTTT.

The chain uses TRBV11-2 and TRBJ2-7; 8 bases are shared with TRBD1. With 3 bases clipped from V and 1 base from J, the junction kept 5 bases outside the gene matches. Germline-derived CDR1 and CDR2 are SGHAT and FQNNGV. The CDR3 consists of 15 residues. The DNA of the CDR3 is TGTGCCAGCAGCTTTGGGACAGGACATTCCTACGAGCAGTACTTC. It specifies CASSFGTGHSYEQYF.

The V call is TRBV7-9, the J call TRBJ2-1; 10 bases line up with TRBD1. The CDR3 runs 15 residues. V dropped 2 bases and J dropped 13; count of bases not matched to a gene: 11. CDR1 SEHNR and CDR2 FQNEAQ come from the germline V gene (reference sequence). In DNA, the CDR3 is TGTGCCAGCAGCTTATGGACAGGGGGGTATACTGATCAGTTCTTC. Translation gives CASSLWTGGYTDQFF. Supplemented by reference TRBV7-9 and TRBJ2-1, the full variable domain reads DTGVSQNPRHKITKRGQNVTFRCDPISEHNRLYWYRQTLGQGPEFLTYFQNEAQLEKSRLLSDRFSAERPKGSFSTLEIQRTEQGDSAMYLCASSLWTGGYTDQFFGPGTRLTVL.

V is TRBV5-8 and J is TRBJ2-3; 7 bases line up with TRBD2. CDR1 and CDR2 from the germline V gene are SGHTS and YDEGEE. The CDR3 length is 17 residues. Trimming cost V 0 bases and J 5 bases; bases outside gene matches: 12. The CDR3 bases are TGTGCCAGCAGCTTGGCCGTGCTATCGGGAGGAGGAGATACGCAGTATTTT. Translating gives CASSLAVLSGGGDTQYF.

A few counts support this clone. The gene calls are TRBV5-6 and TRBJ1-6; 8 bases line up with TRBD1. Unmatched junction bases numbered 7, after V lost 0 bases and J lost 8 bases. Germline CDR1 reads SGHDT; CDR2 reads YYEEEE. The CDR3 is made up of 16 amino acids. For the CDR3, the DNA is TGTGCCAGCAGCTTGGCCGGGCAGGGGGCAGATTCACCCCTCCACTTT. This sequence encodes CASSLAGQGADSPLHF.

V is TRBV4-1 and J is TRBJ1-5, with a weak D call TRBD1 (5 bases). From germline, CDR1 is MGHRA and CDR2 YSYEKL. The CDR3 consists of 16 residues. Trimming left V 1 base short and J 2 bases short, with 12 bases between. The CDR3 DNA is TGCGCCAGCAGCCAAGGGGGGGGTCCGGGCAATCAGCCCCAGCATTTT. Its translation: CASSQGGGPGNQPQHF.

The chain combines TRBV28 with TRBJ1-1; the D gene is possibly TRBD1 (5 bases). Trimming removed 9 bases at V and 6 bases at J, with 17 bases between. There are 13 residues in the CDR3. Germline V CDR1 and CDR2: MDHEN, SYDVKM. The CDR3 spells CASGTGTLSEAFF. CDR3 in DNA: TGTGCCAGTGGGACCGGGACTCTTTCTGAAGCTTTCTTT. The entire variable domain, with the rest obtained from reference TRBV28 and TRBJ1-1, is as follows: DVKVTQSSRYLVKRTGEKVFLECVQDMDHENMFWYRQDPGLGLRLIYFSYDVKMKEKGDIPEGYSVSREKKERFSLILESASTNQTSMYLCASGTGTLSEAFFGQGTRLTVV.

This clone was counted only a few times. This chain uses TRBV15 with TRBJ1-5; TRBD1 agrees at 9 bases. Germline V CDR1 and CDR2: LNHNV, YYDKDF (reference sequence). V shed 5 bases and J 3 bases; nucleotides not matched to a gene: 5. The CDR3 sequence is 15 residues long. The CDR3: CATSFRDRVNQPQHF. DNA for the CDR3: TGTGCCACCAGCTTCCGGGACAGGGTCAATCAGCCCCAGCATTTT.

The chain couples TRBV6-4 to TRBJ2-3, with unresolved D. Germline CDR1 reads MRHNA; CDR2 reads SNTAGT. The ends were cut back, 4 bases at V and 6 bases at J, with 14 bases in the middle. This CDR3 is 14 amino acids long. DNA for the CDR3: TGTGCCAGCAGTGCAACTTCTGTTGCGGATACGCAGTATTTT. Protein: CASSATSVADTQYF.